This T cell receptor beta chain was retrieved from a study of CD8 T cells in ankylosing spondylitis. TCRdb re-called the 5' RACE reads with MiXCR, one entry per CDR3 protein. The repertoire has a few hundred thousand distinct CDR3 sequences, about 20% of them found once; the top ten carry around 13%. The CDR3 runs 12 residues. CDR1 and CDR2 from the germline V gene are DFQATT and SNEGSKA (reference sequence). Trimming removed 7 bases from V and 6 bases from J, with 16 bases in between. Source material: blood, either unsorted or a sorted T cell fraction (not recorded which). V and J are TRBV20-1 and TRBJ2-7; a weak D match, TRBD1 (5 bases). The sequence came from a male donor with ankylosing spondylitis or in good health (not recorded which). DNA for the CDR3: TGCAGTGTAGCAGGGATGGTCCCCGAGCAGTACTTC. Its translation: CSVAGMVPEQYF.